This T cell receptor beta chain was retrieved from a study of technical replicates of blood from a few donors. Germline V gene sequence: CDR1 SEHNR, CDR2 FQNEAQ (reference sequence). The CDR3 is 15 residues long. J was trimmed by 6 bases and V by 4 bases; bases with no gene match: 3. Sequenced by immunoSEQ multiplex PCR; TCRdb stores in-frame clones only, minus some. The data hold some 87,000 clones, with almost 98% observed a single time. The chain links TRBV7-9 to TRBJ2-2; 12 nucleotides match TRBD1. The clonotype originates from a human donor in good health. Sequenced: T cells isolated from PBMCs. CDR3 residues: CASSSGQGAPGELFF. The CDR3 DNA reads TGTGCCAGCAGCTCGGGACAGGGGGCCCCCGGGGAGCTGTTTTTT.